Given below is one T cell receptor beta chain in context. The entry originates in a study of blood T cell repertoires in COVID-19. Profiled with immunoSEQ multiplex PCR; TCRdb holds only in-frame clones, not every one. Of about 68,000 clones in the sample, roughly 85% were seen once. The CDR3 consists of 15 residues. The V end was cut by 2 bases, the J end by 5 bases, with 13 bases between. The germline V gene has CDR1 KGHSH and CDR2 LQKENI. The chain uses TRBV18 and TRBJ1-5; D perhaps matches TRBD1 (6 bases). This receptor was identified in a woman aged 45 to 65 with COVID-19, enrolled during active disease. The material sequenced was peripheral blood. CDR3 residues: CASSPTGSADQPQHF. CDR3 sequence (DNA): TGTGCCAGCTCACCAACAGGGAGCGCGGATCAGCCCCAGCATTTT.